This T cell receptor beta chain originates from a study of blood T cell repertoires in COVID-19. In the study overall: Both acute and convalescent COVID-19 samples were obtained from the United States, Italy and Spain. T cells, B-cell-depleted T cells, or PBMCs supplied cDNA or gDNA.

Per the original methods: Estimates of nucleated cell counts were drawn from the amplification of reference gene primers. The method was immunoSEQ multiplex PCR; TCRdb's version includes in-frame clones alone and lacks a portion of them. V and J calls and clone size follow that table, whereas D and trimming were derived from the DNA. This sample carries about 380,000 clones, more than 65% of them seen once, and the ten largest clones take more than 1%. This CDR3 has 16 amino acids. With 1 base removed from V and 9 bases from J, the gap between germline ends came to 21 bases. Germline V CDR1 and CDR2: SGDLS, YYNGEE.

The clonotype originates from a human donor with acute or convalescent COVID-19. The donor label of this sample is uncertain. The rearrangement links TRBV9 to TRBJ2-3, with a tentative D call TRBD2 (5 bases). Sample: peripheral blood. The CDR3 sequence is CASSVSPSTGLATQYF. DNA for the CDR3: TGTGCCAGCAGCGTATCACCCAGCACTGGTCTAGCCACGCAGTATTTT.